This entry lists 24 T cell receptor beta chains sequenced from one sample in a study of shared clonotypes between healthy human individuals. CD8 cells regarded as naive lacked CD45RO, were positively chosen for CCR7, and omitted terminally differentiated effector memory CD45RA+ cells. Here immunoSEQ multiplex PCR was the method, and the copy in TCRdb shows in-frame clones only, minus some. The top ten hold about 0.11% of the sample, which has about 610,000 clones, approximately 96% seen once. The sequencing sample was made of naive CD8+ T cells sorted from blood. The receptor source for this set is a woman between 25 and 40 years old in good health.

This chain joins TRBV28 and TRBJ2-5; 8 bases agree with TRBD2. Judging by the DNA end, TRBJ2-7 fits better; the J call may be wrong. CDR1 and CDR2 (germline): MDHEN, SYDVKM. The CDR3 spans 15 residues. The CDR3 DNA follows: TGTGCCAGCAGTTCTGGGACTAGGTTGGCGTACGAGCAGTACTTC. Residues: CASSSGTRLAYEQYF.

This chain joins TRBV7-9 and TRBJ2-1, with 8 bases matching TRBD1. CDR3 length: 19 residues. Unmatched junction bases numbered 20, after V lost 5 bases and J lost 5 bases. Germline lookup yields CDR1 SEHNR and CDR2 FQNEAQ (reference sequence). The CDR3 sequence: CASSHLIILRDRRDNEQFF. CDR3 nucleotide sequence: TGTGCCAGCAGCCATCTTATCATACTCCGGGACAGGAGAGACAATGAGCAGTTCTTC. The variable domain in full, completed from reference TRBV7-9 and TRBJ2-1, reads DTGVSQNPRHKITKRGQNVTFRCDPISEHNRLYWYRQTLGQGPEFLTYFQNEAQLEKSRLLSDRFSAERPKGSFSTLEIQRTEQGDSAMYLCASSHLIILRDRRDNEQFFGPGTRLTVL.

This clone appeared a single time. CDR3 region: CASSSFTDTQYF. Here the CDR3 DNA reads TGTGCCAGCAGTTCTTTCACAGATACGCAGTATTTT. The gene calls are TRBV28 and TRBJ2-3, with D hard to call. From germline, CDR1 is MDHEN and CDR2 SYDVKM. This CDR3 has 12 residues. V lost 4 bases to trimming and J lost 2 bases, with 4 bases between them. The variable domain in full, with the rest retrieved from reference TRBV28 and TRBJ2-3, is DVKVTQSSRYLVKRTGEKVFLECVQDMDHENMFWYRQDPGLGLRLIYFSYDVKMKEKGDIPEGYSVSREKKERFSLILESASTNQTSMYLCASSSFTDTQYFGPGTRLTVL.

The CDR3 loop is CATSRGLYREDQYQETQYF. The CDR3 DNA is TGTGCCACCAGCAGAGGTCTCTATCGGGAGGACCAGTACCAAGAGACCCAGTACTTC. The genes are TRBV15 and TRBJ2-5; 7 nucleotides align to TRBD2. The CDR3 runs to 19 residues. The germline gives CDR1 LNHNV, CDR2 YYDKDF (reference sequence). Trimming at V came to 1 base and at J to 0 bases, leaving 14 bases not matched to a gene. Full variable domain (remainder filled in from reference TRBV15 and TRBJ2-5): DAMVIQNPRYQVTQFGKPVTLSCSQTLNHNVMYWYQQKSSQAPKLLFHYYDKDFNNEADTPDNFQSRRPNTSFCFLDIRSPGLGDTAMYLCATSRGLYREDQYQETQYFGPGTRLLVL.

This chain connects TRBV2 to TRBJ2-7; no clear D. CDR3 length equals 14 residues. Between the trimmed V and J ends, which lost 4 bases and 2 bases, there was a span of 12 bases. Per the germline V gene, CDR1 is SNHLY and CDR2 is FYNNEI. The CDR3 spells CASSVSYTAYEQYF. The CDR3, as DNA: TGTGCCAGCAGTGTCTCCTACACAGCCTACGAGCAGTACTTC.

The genes are TRBV4-2 and TRBJ2-5, with 9 bases fitting TRBD1. The J call is in doubt because the DNA end fits TRBJ2-7 better. In germline, CDR1 is LGHNA, CDR2 YNFKEQ. This CDR3 comprises 14 residues. In DNA, the CDR3 is TGTGCCAGCAGCCTCCCGGACAGGGGCCACGAGCAGTACTTC. Translated: CASSLPDRGHEQYF.

In this sample, this clone turned up once. The chain carries TRBV7-7 and TRBJ2-2; 13 bases are shared with TRBD2. The CDR3 loop spans 17 amino acids. Germline values: CDR1 SSHAT, CDR2 FNYEAQ (reference sequence). Trimming at V came to 5 bases and at J to 7 bases, leaving 10 bases not matched to a gene. The CDR3 here is CASSVSLAGGLHGELFF. Here the CDR3 DNA reads TGTGCCAGCAGCGTATCACTAGCGGGAGGGCTACACGGGGAGCTGTTTTTT.

V and J are TRBV5-1 and TRBJ2-7; the D gene is possibly TRBD2 (6 bases). V lost 1 base and J 0 bases, leaving 14 bases between the germline ends. Germline V gene lookup returns CDR1 SGHRS and CDR2 YFSETQ. The CDR3 has 16 amino acids. The CDR3 is CASSLWLAGSSYEQYF. The CDR3 DNA follows: TGCGCCAGCAGCTTGTGGCTTGCGGGGAGCTCCTACGAGCAGTACTTC.

The V call is TRBV7-9, the J call TRBJ1-1; 8 bases line up with TRBD1. Germline loops: CDR1 SEHNR, CDR2 FQNEAQ (reference sequence). CDR3 length: 14 residues. J lost 5 bases, V lost 4 bases, and 6 bases had no gene match. CDR3: CASSSGQGMTEAFF. Here the CDR3 DNA reads TGTGCCAGCAGCTCCGGACAGGGAATGACTGAAGCTTTCTTT. Based on the CDR3 plus reference TRBV7-9 and TRBJ1-1, the full variable domain is DTGVSQNPRHKITKRGQNVTFRCDPISEHNRLYWYRQTLGQGPEFLTYFQNEAQLEKSRLLSDRFSAERPKGSFSTLEIQRTEQGDSAMYLCASSSGQGMTEAFFGQGTRLTVV.

As regards this clone: Other nucleotide sequences from this sample produce the same CDR3. The chain combines TRBV11-2 with TRBJ2-7; tentatively, D is TRBD2 (6 bases). Germline CDR1 reads SGHAT; CDR2 reads FQNNGV. Trimming left V 1 base short and J 2 bases short, with 15 bases between. The CDR3 covers 16 residues. The DNA of the CDR3 is TGTGCCAGCAGCTTAGGCCCCGGGACTGGGACCTACGAGCAGTACTTC. Its protein is CASSLGPGTGTYEQYF.

The chain is built from TRBV5-4 and TRBJ2-7; tentatively, D is TRBD1 or TRBD2 (6 bases each). CDR1 is SGHNT and CDR2 is YYREEE in the germline V gene (reference sequence). V was shortened by 0 bases and J by 2 bases, with 12 bases between the two germline ends. This CDR3 region has 15 residues. CDR3 region: CASSLAGGPPYEQYF. The CDR3, as DNA: TGTGCCAGCAGCTTGGCCGGGGGCCCCCCCTACGAGCAGTACTTC.

The rearrangement links TRBV19 to TRBJ2-1; the match to TRBD2 covers 8 bases. V dropped 5 bases and J dropped 3; count of bases not matched to a gene: 12. Per the germline V gene, CDR1 is LNHDA and CDR2 is SQIVND (reference sequence). The CDR3 covers 17 residues. The CDR3 DNA is TGTGCCAGTAGTGCTACTCCGGGACTAGGCATCTACAATGAGCAGTTCTTC. Translating it yields CASSATPGLGIYNEQFF.

This clone showed up just once. V is TRBV27 and J is TRBJ1-1; D gene ambiguous. Per the germline V gene, CDR1 is MNHEY and CDR2 is SMNVEV (reference sequence). This CDR3 is built from 13 residues. V was clipped by 6 bases and J by 0 bases, with 8 bases between them. The CDR3 spells CASSPNLNTEAFF. CDR3 DNA sequence: TGTGCCAGCAGCCCCAATTTGAACACTGAAGCTTTCTTT.

The rearrangement joins TRBV19 to TRBJ2-5, with 7 bases identical to TRBD1. CDR3 length equals 15 residues. The V segment lost 7 bases and the J segment 5 bases; nucleotides outside the gene matches: 13. Germline V CDR1 and CDR2: LNHDA, SQIVND (reference sequence). CDR3 nucleotide sequence: TGTGCCAGTAAGGGTAGAGGGGGCGCAATGGAGACCCAGTACTTC. Its protein product is CASKGRGGAMETQYF.

The V and J genes are TRBV27 and TRBJ2-7; D is perhaps TRBD1 (6 bases). The length of the CDR3 is 14 residues. Trimming took 5 bases from V and 5 from J, leaving 16 bases between them. Germline CDR1 is MNHEY and CDR2 is SMNVEV (reference sequence). CDR3: CASSPPTGPNEQYF. The CDR3, as DNA: TGTGCCAGCAGTCCCCCGACAGGTCCCAACGAGCAGTACTTC.

The rearrangement joins TRBV9 to TRBJ2-5; D uncertain. V was pared by 0 bases and J by 4 bases, with 13 bases between. The germline gives CDR1 SGDLS, CDR2 YYNGEE. There are 15 residues in the CDR3. DNA of the CDR3: TGTGCCAGCAGCGTAGCGGGTGGTGTCGGAGAGACCCAGTACTTC. Translated, it gives CASSVAGGVGETQYF.

The chain carries TRBV2 and TRBJ2-2; D not certain. V lost 1 base and J lost 4, with 4 bases in between. The germline gives CDR1 SNHLY, CDR2 FYNNEI. The CDR3 totals 13 residues. Here the CDR3 DNA reads TGTGCCAGCAGTGAAGGTGTCACCGGGGAGCTGTTTTTT. This encodes CASSEGVTGELFF.

Of note for this clone: Other nucleotide sequences in the sample specify the same CDR3. The chain combines TRBV28 with TRBJ2-1; 8 bases align to TRBD2. Germline V CDR1 and CDR2: MDHEN, SYDVKM. The CDR3 runs 14 residues. J was trimmed by 3 bases and V by 5 bases; bases with no gene match: 3. The CDR3 coding sequence is TGTGCCAGCAGTCCTAGCGGGTTCTACAATGAGCAGTTCTTC. Protein: CASSPSGFYNEQFF.

With regard to this clone: The same CDR3 is also encoded by other DNA sequences in this sample. The V and J genes are TRBV27 and TRBJ2-3; D unresolved. In germline, CDR1 is MNHEY, CDR2 SMNVEV (reference sequence). The CDR3 is made up of 12 amino acids. Trimming left V 4 bases short and J 4 bases short, with 6 bases between. DNA of the CDR3: TGTGCCAGCAGTTCCCCGCCAGATACGCAGTATTTT. This translates into CASSSPPDTQYF.

V usage is TRBV6-5 and J usage is TRBJ2-7; TRBD1 aligns across 9 bases. Unmatched junction bases numbered 8, after V lost 6 bases and J lost 5 bases. Germline CDR1 is MNHEY and CDR2 is SVGAGI. The CDR3 spans 14 residues. The CDR3, as DNA: TGTGCCAGCAGCTTGGGACAGGGTGATCACGAGCAGTACTTC. This gives the protein CASSLGQGDHEQYF.

The V gene is TRBV2, the J gene TRBJ2-1; 13 nucleotides line up with TRBD2. The trim removed 6 bases at V and 3 bases at J, leaving 2 bases unmatched. The length of the CDR3 is 15 residues. Germline CDR1 is SNHLY and CDR2 is FYNNEI. CDR3: CASRGLAGSYNEQFF. CDR3 DNA sequence: TGTGCCAGCAGGGGACTAGCGGGGAGCTACAATGAGCAGTTCTTC.

This rearrangement joins TRBV27 to TRBJ2-1; unclear D gene. Germline V CDR1 and CDR2: MNHEY, SMNVEV (reference sequence). This CDR3 has 13 amino acids. V shed 2 bases and J shed 5 bases, with 7 bases lying between them. CDR3 nucleotides: TGTGCCAGCAGTTTAGGCCGGAACAATGAGCAGTTCTTC. The encoded protein is CASSLGRNNEQFF.

This chain uses TRBV28 with TRBJ2-7, with D hard to call. Germline V lookup: CDR1 MDHEN, CDR2 SYDVKM. The CDR3 runs 14 residues. Trimming pared 2 bases from V and 0 bases from J, leaving 8 bases between. For the CDR3, the DNA is TGTGCCAGCAGTTTAGCCAGGAGCTCCTACGAGCAGTACTTC. Its protein is CASSLARSSYEQYF.

The chain recombines TRBV28 with TRBJ1-2; 10 nucleotides match TRBD1. This CDR3 has 14 amino acids. CDR1 MDHEN and CDR2 SYDVKM come from the germline V gene. Germline trimming cut 2 bases from V and 6 bases from J; bases unmatched to any gene: 3. Written as DNA, the CDR3 is TGTGCCAGCAGTTTACGACAGGGGGCGAATGGCTACACCTTC. The encoded protein is CASSLRQGANGYTF.